The source of this T cell receptor (beta chain) is a study of cytomegalovirus exposure and HLA in healthy donors. This clone has a single count. This CDR3 is built from 15 residues. The J segment lost 2 bases and the V segment lost 5 bases, leaving 6 bases of the junction unmatched. CDR1 SGHDT and CDR2 YYEEEE come from the germline V gene. PCR employed 60 Vbeta and 13 Jbeta primers. Sequencing was performed with immunoSEQ multiplex PCR; in TCRdb, only in-frame clones are kept and a portion is missing. Here the sample spans tens of thousands of clones, about 67% being singletons. The J gene is TRBJ2-1, the V gene TRBV5-6, with TRBD2 matching 8 bases. Input material: PBMCs. The clonotype originates from a man aged 25-45 years in good health and CMV-seronegative. CDR3 bases: TGTGCCAGCAGGGAGCGGGGGAGTCCCTACAATGAGCAGTTCTTC. It translates to CASRERGSPYNEQFF.